The 5 T cell receptor beta chains reported below all come from one sample, sequenced in a study of Ad26.COV2.S vaccination and SARS-CoV-2 variants. Here immunoSEQ multiplex PCR was the method, and the copy in TCRdb shows in-frame clones only, minus some. Found here are around 450,000 clones, less than 95% of them singletons; the top ten hold about 4.1%. The treatment denotes: over 15 received Ad26.COV2.S at low or high dose, single or two shots; several received placebo; per-sample allocation not given. Specimen acquisition occurred on day 63 following the initial vaccine or placebo injection. The sequencing here drew on peripheral blood, taken in a trial of Ad26.COV2.S vaccine versus placebo. These receptors came from a person aged 18-60 years who received the Ad26.COV2.S COVID-19 vaccine or a placebo.

This chain links TRBV6-4 with TRBJ2-7; TRBD2 agrees at 7 bases. The junction had 7 bases not matched to a gene; V was cut back by 2 bases and J by 6 bases. The germline V gene has CDR1 MRHNA and CDR2 SNTAGT. CDR3 size: 14 residues. This CDR3 is CASSDVAGVGEQYF. The DNA for the CDR3 is TGTGCCAGCAGTGACGTTGCGGGAGTGGGCGAGCAGTACTTC.

The V and J genes are TRBV7-2 and TRBJ1-1; D is possibly TRBD1 (5 bases). The ends were cut back, 5 bases at V and 7 bases at J, with 20 bases in the middle. Germline V gene lookup returns CDR1 SGHTA and CDR2 FQGNSA. CDR3 length: 15 amino acids. The CDR3 loop reads CASSPFSRVRGEAFF. The CDR3 region has the DNA TGTGCCAGCAGCCCATTTTCCAGGGTTAGGGGTGAAGCTTTCTTT.

The chain employs TRBV28 and TRBJ2-1, with 10 positions matching TRBD2. The V and J ends lost 8 bases and 7 bases, in that order; junction bases with no gene match: 8. CDR1 MDHEN and CDR2 SYDVKM come from the germline V gene. The CDR3 is 14 amino acids. The CDR3 nucleotides are TGTGCCAGCCAGGGGCTAGCGGGAGTAAATGAGCAGTTCTTC. Protein: CASQGLAGVNEQFF.

The chain carries TRBV7-3 and TRBJ2-1; D gene ambiguous. This CDR3 has 14 amino acids. Germline CDR1 reads SGHTA; CDR2 reads FQGTGA. V was cut by 5 bases and J by 0 bases, with 8 bases left in between. The CDR3 sequence is CASSRASSYNEQFF. The DNA of the CDR3 is TGTGCCAGCAGCCGGGCTAGCTCCTACAATGAGCAGTTCTTC.

The chain employs TRBV28 and TRBJ2-1; 10 bases are a match to TRBD2. Germline V gene sequence: CDR1 MDHEN, CDR2 SYDVKM. Losses at the gene ends were 8 bases for V and 2 bases for J; bases not matched to a gene: 6. CDR3 length equals 15 residues. In DNA form, the CDR3 reads TGTGCCAGCGCCTATGGGACTAGCGCCTACAATGAGCAGTTCTTC. It specifies CASAYGTSAYNEQFF. The variable domain in full, with the rest retrieved from reference TRBV28 and TRBJ2-1, is DVKVTQSSRYLVKRTGEKVFLECVQDMDHENMFWYRQDPGLGLRLIYFSYDVKMKEKGDIPEGYSVSREKKERFSLILESASTNQTSMYLCASAYGTSAYNEQFFGPGTRLTVL.